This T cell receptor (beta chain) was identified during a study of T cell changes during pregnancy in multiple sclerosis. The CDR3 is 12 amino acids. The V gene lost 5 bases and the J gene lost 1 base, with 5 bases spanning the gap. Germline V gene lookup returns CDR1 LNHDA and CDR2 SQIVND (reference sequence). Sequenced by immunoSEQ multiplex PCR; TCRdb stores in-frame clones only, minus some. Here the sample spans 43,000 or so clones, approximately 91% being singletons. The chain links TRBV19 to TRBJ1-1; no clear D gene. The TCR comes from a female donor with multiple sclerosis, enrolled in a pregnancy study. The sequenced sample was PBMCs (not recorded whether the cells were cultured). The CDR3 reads CASSRQNTEAFF. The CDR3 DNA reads TGTGCCAGTAGTCGACAGAACACTGAAGCTTTCTTT.